The sequence of this TCR beta chain was determined in a study of CD8+ T cells in alopecia areata (dated by TCRdb to the late 2010s). For the study in its entirety: Treated patients were enrolled in an open-label pilot trial of oral tofacitinib at 5 to 10 mg twice daily for moderate-to-severe alopecia areata. Biopsies were taken from tofacitinib-treated patients at baseline and again at 4 and 24 weeks into treatment, and several of those patients also had a later scalp biopsy. Clonality in the scalp was compared among normal scalp (n=4), patchy alopecia areata scalp (n=8), and alopecia totalis/universalis scalp (n=8). Amplification of TCRbeta CDR3 regions was done by immunoSEQ multiplex PCR using 35 Vbeta forward primers and 13 Jbeta reverse primers. Human TCRbeta sequencing covered scalp tissue and sorted CD4+ and CD8+ peripheral blood T cells from patchy and totalis/universalis alopecia areata patients and healthy controls. RNA came from the PAXgene miRNA kit for fixed scalp, the miRNeasy kit for PBMCs, and the RNeasy kit for mouse skin. Patients received tofacitinib for 6 to 18 months and were then followed off drug for 6 months to check for delayed response and recurrence. The study used high-throughput TCRbeta sequencing to examine T cell clonal expansion in alopecia areata, in both the C3H/HeJ mouse model and human patients. The SALT score, which quantifies the percentage of affected scalp surface area, was used to measure disease severity in treated patients. The research as a whole found: Scalp clonality and the number of expanded CD8+ clones among the top 100 scalp clones were significantly decreased by tofacitinib. Compared with normal scalp, lesional scalp had higher clonality and more expanded CD8+ clones, particularly in alopecia totalis/universalis, a pattern that suggests antigenic drive. The treated cohort was small, with a single nonresponder, so links between baseline CD8+ expansion and response need larger studies. Shared TCR sequences between patients were less evident than in mice, which may be partly attributable to HLA diversity in the patient population. Resident alphabeta T cells in normal human skin are also sequenced, complicating scalp TCR repertoire analysis, unlike mouse skin dominated by gammadelta T cells. During tofacitinib treatment, many expanded lesional clones remained in scalp and blood, and this persistence may partly explain relapse after treatment is stopped.

The germline V gene gives CDR1 as SGHTA and CDR2 as FQGNSA. Measured from the cysteine to the phenylalanine, the CDR3 is 19 residues long. Solely the CDR3 DNA is kept, with 57 bases framed from the first base. At the junction V is shortened by 2 bases and J by 0 bases, with 20 bases in between. Concerning this clone: Its antigen specificity is not known. No quality values exist for individual bases; no much larger clone is one base distant.

This sample's time point label indicates: about 5 months on oral tofacitinib. The label giving this sample's treatment or condition can be read as: oral pan-JAK inhibitor, 5-10 mg twice daily. From alopecia areata patients, peripheral blood was collected along with lesional scalp punch biopsies. PBMCs were isolated by density centrifugation and stained for CD3, CD4 and CD8, and CD4+ and CD8+ T cells were sorted on a FACSAria. Receptor amplification or capture employed the immunoSEQ multiplex PCR assay. RNA was extracted from all samples and reverse transcribed into cDNA, which served as template for TCR sequencing. SuperScript III was used for first-strand cDNA synthesis, primed with a 2:1 mix of oligo-dT and random hexamers. A synthetic immune receptor repertoire was used to assess amplification bias, and residual bias was removed computationally. From the authors' description of their analysis: Raw reads were preprocessed for error removal, and CDR3 was defined according to IMGT conventions as running from the conserved cysteine to phenylalanine. Clonality was computed by normalizing Shannon entropy by log2 of the number of productive unique TCRs and subtracting the result from 1. CD4 or CD8 identity of scalp clones was inferred by cross-referencing scalp TCRbeta sequences with sorted blood CD4 and CD8 repertoires. TCRdb obtained this table from immuneACCESS and retained in-frame rearrangements with V and J assigned. These tables miss some clones; where compared with another copy, unresolved V genes account for less than half of the shortfall, and the remainder is unexplained. The V and J calls and clone size are taken from that table; D and trimming were inferred from the DNA. The sample has about 300,000 clones on record, nearly 60% of them singletons. Of the sample, roughly 1.8% falls within the top ten clones.

The receptor comes from a human donor with alopecia areata. Sequencing used CD4+ T cells sorted from blood, obtained at week 24, from a patient treated with tofacitinib. The V and J segments used are TRBV7-2 and TRBJ2-4; the D gene cannot be named for sure. The CDR3 here reads CASSLPFGVGNLAKNIQYF. The DNA sequence reads TGTGCCAGCAGCTTACCATTCGGCGTGGGGAACCTAGCCAAAAACATTCAGTACTTC.